Below, 22 T cell receptor beta chains from the same sample are listed, as sequenced in a study of blood T cell repertoires in COVID-19. Produced via immunoSEQ multiplex PCR; TCRdb's table is partial and in-frame only. Seen here are roughly 200,000 clones, around nine tenths observed once, and the top ten hold approximately 6.2%. The sequenced material came from peripheral blood. These receptors all come from a man in his fifties or sixties who had recovered from COVID-19.

This clone turned up a few times. The chain carries TRBV15 and TRBJ1-5; 12 bases match TRBD1. Germline V gene lookup returns CDR1 LNHNV and CDR2 YYDKDF (reference sequence). CDR3 length: 16 amino acids. The trim removed 3 bases at V and 5 bases at J, leaving 5 bases unmatched. CDR3 in amino acids: CATSRPGTGGHQPQHF. The DNA for the CDR3 is TGTGCCACCAGCAGGCCCGGGACAGGGGGCCATCAGCCCCAGCATTTT.

The chain combines TRBV7-9 with TRBJ2-1; 11 nucleotides line up with TRBD2. Germline-derived CDR1 and CDR2 are SEHNR and FQNEAQ (reference sequence). Trimming at V came to 5 bases and at J to 7 bases, leaving 10 bases not matched to a gene. This CDR3 spans 16 amino acids. The CDR3, as DNA: TGTGCCAGCAGCCTGAATAGCGGGAGGGCCCTAAATGAGCAGTTCTTC. This codes for CASSLNSGRALNEQFF.

The V and J genes are TRBV7-3 and TRBJ1-2; D is undetermined. Germline V CDR1 and CDR2: SGHTA, FQGTGA. Deletions cut 3 bases from V and 3 bases from J, with 8 bases between. The CDR3 sequence is 13 residues long. CDR3 sequence (DNA): TGTGCCAGCAGCTTGAACAGCTACTATGGCTACACCTTC. It is translated as CASSLNSYYGYTF.

The table lists this clone with a count of one. DNA of the CDR3: TGTGCCAGCAGCCGGGACAGGGCAGAAGAGCAGTTCTTC. It yields the protein CASSRDRAEEQFF. This rearrangement joins TRBV12-3 or TRBV12-4 to TRBJ2-1, with TRBD1 matching over 9 bases. The CDR3 loop spans 13 amino acids. V was clipped by 6 bases and J by 10 bases; unmatched bases: 7.

This chain uses TRBV6-2 or TRBV6-3 with TRBJ1-2; D is uncertain. The CDR3 contains 13 residues. Germline CDR1 reads MNHEY; CDR2 reads SVGEGT. The V end was cut by 6 bases, the J end by 2 bases, with 10 bases between. This CDR3 is CASSRQENYGYTF. Here the CDR3 DNA reads TGTGCCAGCAGCCGGCAGGAAAACTATGGCTACACCTTC.

V usage is TRBV19 and J usage is TRBJ2-5; 8 nucleotides align to TRBD2. This CDR3 has 14 amino acids. Unmatched junction bases numbered 2, after V lost 3 bases and J lost 2 bases. CDR1 is LNHDA and CDR2 is SQIVND in the germline V gene (reference sequence). The CDR3 here is CASSMQRGQETQYF. As DNA, the CDR3 is TGTGCCAGTAGTATGCAGCGGGGGCAAGAGACCCAGTACTTC.

This clone is a singleton in its sample. The rearrangement uses TRBV29-1 and TRBJ1-3; the D is unclear. This CDR3 is 14 amino acids long. V lost 4 bases and J 4 bases, leaving 14 bases between the germline ends. In germline, CDR1 is SQVTM, CDR2 ANQGSEA. The CDR3 bases are TGCAGCGTTGGGCCCCAGTTGGGCGGAAACACCATATATTTT. It translates to CSVGPQLGGNTIYF.

The J gene is TRBJ2-2, the V gene TRBV19; tentatively, D is TRBD1 (5 bases). The V end lost 2 bases, the J end lost 1 base, and 11 bases lay between the germline ends. Germline V gene lookup returns CDR1 LNHDA and CDR2 SQIVND (reference sequence). The CDR3 runs 16 residues. CDR3 DNA: TGTGCCAGTAGTATAAAAAAACAGGTGAACACCGGGGAGCTGTTTTTT. It encodes CASSIKKQVNTGELFF.

This chain connects TRBV9 to TRBJ2-1; TRBD2 agrees at 11 bases. The germline V gene encodes CDR1 SGDLS and CDR2 YYNGEE. Trimming removed 4 bases from V and 4 bases from J; junction bases left unmatched: 4. This CDR3 is built from 15 residues. The CDR3 loop reads CASSNIAGGYNEQFF. Written as DNA, the CDR3 is TGTGCCAGCAGCAACATAGCGGGGGGGTACAATGAGCAGTTCTTC.

This clone was seen a single time. The rearrangement links TRBV25-1 to TRBJ2-1; 7 nucleotides agree with TRBD2. Germline V gene sequence: CDR1 MGHDK, CDR2 SYGVNS. This CDR3 region has 18 residues. The J segment lost 0 bases and the V segment lost 1 base, leaving 9 bases of the junction unmatched. The CDR3 DNA reads TGTGCCAGCAGTGAATCTCTCCCAGCGGGGAGCTCCTACAATGAGCAGTTCTTC. It encodes CASSESLPAGSSYNEQFF.

The rearrangement joins TRBV3-1 (or the pseudogene TRBV3-2) to TRBJ1-2; TRBD1 aligns across 8 bases. Germline CDR1 and CDR2: LGHDT and YNNKEL (reference sequence). The CDR3 is made up of 14 amino acids. J gave up 7 bases and V 5 bases, and 9 bases lay outside the gene matches. CDR3 in amino acids: CASSSGGQAGGYTF. CDR3 in DNA: TGTGCCAGCAGCTCGGGGGGACAGGCAGGTGGCTACACCTTC.

The rearrangement links TRBV3-1 (or the pseudogene TRBV3-2) to TRBJ2-7; 15 nucleotides line up with TRBD2. The CDR3 is 16 amino acids. Germline V gene sequence: CDR1 LGHDT, CDR2 YNNKEL (reference sequence). V gave up 6 bases and J gave up 4 bases; unmatched junction bases: 7. CDR3 bases: TGTGCCAGCAGTCGTCAGGGACTAGCGGGAGGATACGAGCAGTACTTC. The encoded protein is CASSRQGLAGGYEQYF.

This chain links TRBV19 with TRBJ2-1; D is unclear. The CDR3 consists of 17 residues. V gave up 0 bases and J gave up 0 bases, with 12 bases separating them. Germline lookup yields CDR1 LNHDA and CDR2 SQIVND (reference sequence). In nucleotides, the CDR3 is TGTGCCAGTAGTATAGAGCCAGCGATCAGCTCCTACAATGAGCAGTTCTTC. Translating it yields CASSIEPAISSYNEQFF.

The rearrangement joins TRBV7-3 to TRBJ1-1; the D gene is possibly TRBD1 (5 bases). CDR1 and CDR2 (germline): SGHTA, FQGTGA. Trimming pared 0 bases from V and 8 bases from J, leaving 22 bases between. The CDR3 is made up of 17 amino acids. This CDR3 reads CASSLTGDPGGGPEAFF. As DNA, the CDR3 is TGTGCCAGCAGCTTAACTGGGGACCCGGGGGGAGGGCCAGAAGCTTTCTTT.

The chain couples TRBV30 to TRBJ1-1, with D perhaps TRBD1 (6 bases). Per the germline V gene, CDR1 is GTSNPN and CDR2 is SVGIG (reference sequence). V lost 5 bases, J lost 0 bases, and 10 bases lay in between. This CDR3 spans 13 amino acids. This CDR3 is CAWETGMNTEAFF. DNA of the CDR3: TGTGCCTGGGAAACAGGGATGAACACTGAAGCTTTCTTT.

The V call is TRBV6-5, the J call TRBJ1-3; perhaps TRBD1 as D (6 bases). Germline-derived CDR1 and CDR2 are MNHEY and SVGAGI. The V end lost 0 bases, the J end lost 2 bases, and 8 bases lay between the germline ends. The CDR3 loop spans 15 amino acids. Here the CDR3 DNA reads TGTGCCAGCAGTTACTCAGGGACACCTGGAAACACCATATATTTT. This gives the protein CASSYSGTPGNTIYF.

The V and J genes are TRBV6-1 and TRBJ2-1; tentatively, D is TRBD1 (5 bases). V was pared by 3 bases and J by 2 bases, with 5 bases between. Germline V gene lookup returns CDR1 MNHNS and CDR2 SASEGT. The CDR3 is made up of 13 amino acids. CDR3 in DNA: TGTGCCAGCAGTGACAGGGCCTACAATGAGCAGTTCTTC. It is translated as CASSDRAYNEQFF.

The V call is TRBV20-1, the J call TRBJ1-2, with no clear D. The CDR3 consists of 11 residues. The V gene's germline CDR1 is DFQATT and CDR2 SNEGSKA (reference sequence). The ends were cut back, 5 bases at V and 4 bases at J, with 8 bases in the middle. The CDR3 spells CSADLSYGYTF. CDR3 in DNA: TGCAGTGCTGATCTCAGCTATGGCTACACCTTC.

This clone was seen just once. The CDR3 coding sequence is TGTGCCAGCAGTCGTAGTTATGAGCAGTTCTTC. Its translation is CASSRSYEQFF. The V gene is TRBV6-5, the J gene TRBJ2-1; D call uncertain. Between the trimmed V and J ends, which lost 5 bases and 8 bases, there was a span of 7 bases. Germline V gives CDR1 MNHEY, CDR2 SVGAGI. The CDR3 totals 11 residues.

The chain couples TRBV5-1 to TRBJ2-7; the D gene is possibly TRBD2 (6 bases). The germline gives CDR1 SGHRS, CDR2 YFSETQ. The ends were cut back, 5 bases at V and 0 bases at J, with 15 bases in the middle. There are 15 residues in the CDR3. CDR3 sequence (DNA): TGCGCCAGCAGATTCCTAGACGGGAGCTCCTACGAGCAGTACTTC. It codes for CASRFLDGSSYEQYF.

This rearrangement joins TRBV29-1 to TRBJ1-3, with 7 bases lining up with TRBD1. This CDR3 region has 14 residues. CDR1 SQVTM and CDR2 ANQGSEA come from the germline V gene. V lost 6 bases and J lost 2; bases outside the gene matches: 7. The CDR3 region is CSVRVDRAGNTIYF. The CDR3 DNA is TGCAGCGTCCGGGTTGACAGGGCTGGAAACACCATATATTTT.

This clone came up once. This chain connects TRBV19 to TRBJ1-1, with TRBD1 matching over 8 bases. Germline V gene sequence: CDR1 LNHDA, CDR2 SQIVND (reference sequence). Trimming cost V 5 bases and J 0 bases; bases outside gene matches: 8. This CDR3 is built from 16 residues. The CDR3 DNA is TGTGCCAGTAGTCCTAGGAGGACAGGGATGAACACTGAAGCTTTCTTT. Protein sequence: CASSPRRTGMNTEAFF.